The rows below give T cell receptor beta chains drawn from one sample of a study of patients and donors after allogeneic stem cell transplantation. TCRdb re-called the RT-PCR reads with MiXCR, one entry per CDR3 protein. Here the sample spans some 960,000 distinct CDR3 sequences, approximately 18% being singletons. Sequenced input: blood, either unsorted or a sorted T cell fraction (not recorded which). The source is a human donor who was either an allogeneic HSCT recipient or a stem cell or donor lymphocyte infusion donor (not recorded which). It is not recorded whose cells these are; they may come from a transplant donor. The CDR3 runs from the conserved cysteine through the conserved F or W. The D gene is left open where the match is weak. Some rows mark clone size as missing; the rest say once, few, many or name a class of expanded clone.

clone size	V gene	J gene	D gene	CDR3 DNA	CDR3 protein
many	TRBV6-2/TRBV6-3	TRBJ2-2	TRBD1	TGTGCCAGCAGTTACGGAAGGGGGCCCGGGGAGCTGTTTTTT	CASSYGRGPGELFF
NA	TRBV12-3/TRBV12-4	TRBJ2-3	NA	TGTGCCAGCAGCGAGTACACAGATACGCAGTATTTT	CASSEYTDTQYF
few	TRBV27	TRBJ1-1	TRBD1	TGTGCCAGCAGTATAAGTTCGGCAGGGGGCAACACTGAAGCTTTCTTT	CASSISSAGGNTEAFF
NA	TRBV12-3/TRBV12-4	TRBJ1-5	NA	TGTGCCAGCAGTTTTAGGGGAGTTAAGCCCCAGCATTTT	CASSFRGVKPQHF
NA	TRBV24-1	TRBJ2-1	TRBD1	TGTGCCACCAGTGATTTTGAGGGACAGGGGCCCAATGAGCAGTTCTTC	CATSDFEGQGPNEQFF
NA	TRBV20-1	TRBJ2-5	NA	TGCAGTGCTAGAGAGAACAGGGAATTCCAGGAGACCCAGTACTTC	CSARENREFQETQYF
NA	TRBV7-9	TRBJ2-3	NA	TGTGCCAGCAGCTTAGAAGACTCCCCTGCGGATACGCAGTATTTT	CASSLEDSPADTQYF
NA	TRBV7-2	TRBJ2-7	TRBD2	TGTGCCAGCAGCTCCACATGGGGGAGGACTAGCGGGAGGCAGTACTTC	CASSSTWGRTSGRQYF
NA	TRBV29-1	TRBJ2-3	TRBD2	TGCAGCGTTCTACAAAATAGCGGGAGAGTAGGAGATACGCAGTATTTT	CSVLQNSGRVGDTQYF
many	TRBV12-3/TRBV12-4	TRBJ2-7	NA	TGTGCCAGCAGTTTCTTGGGCTACGAGCAGTACTTC	CASSFLGYEQYF
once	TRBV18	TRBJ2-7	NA	TGTGCCAGCTCACCACCCAGGGTCCTGGGATCCTACGAGCAGTACTTC	CASSPPRVLGSYEQYF
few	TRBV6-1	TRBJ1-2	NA	TGTGCCAGCAGGGTCGGTCCGTATGGCTACACCTTC	CASRVGPYGYTF
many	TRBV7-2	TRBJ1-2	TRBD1	TGTGCCAGCAGCTTAGCGCTCGGGACAGGGGGCCATGGCTACACCTTC	CASSLALGTGGHGYTF
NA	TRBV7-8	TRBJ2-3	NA	TGTGCCAGCAGCTTAGATTCGGCAGGGCGGGGCACAGATACGCAGTATTTT	CASSLDSAGRGTDTQYF
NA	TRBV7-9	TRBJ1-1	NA	TGTGCCAGCACAAATCGACCGAACACTGAAGCTTTCTTT	CASTNRPNTEAFF
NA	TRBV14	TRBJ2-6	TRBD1	TGTGCCAGCAGCGTAGGGACAGGGCTTAATTCTGGGGCCAACGTCCTGACTTTC	CASSVGTGLNSGANVLTF
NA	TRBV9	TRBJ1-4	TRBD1	TGTGCCAGCAGCGAGGGGGCGTTCGATGAAAAACTGTTTTTT	CASSEGAFDEKLFF
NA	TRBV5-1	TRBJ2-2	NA	TGCGCCACCATTCCCGGGGAGCTGTTTTTT	CATIPGELFF
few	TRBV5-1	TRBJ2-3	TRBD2	TGCGCCAGCAGCTTGGGACTAGCGGGATTTGATACGCAGTATTTT	CASSLGLAGFDTQYF
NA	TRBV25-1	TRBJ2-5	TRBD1	TGTGCCAGCAGCCCCGCCCCCGGGACAGGGGAAGAGACCCAGTACTTC	CASSPAPGTGEETQYF
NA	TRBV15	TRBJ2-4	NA	TGTGCCACCAGCAGAGGGCCGGAGGAAAACATTCAGTACTTC	CATSRGPEENIQYF
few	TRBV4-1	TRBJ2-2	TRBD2	TGCGCCAGCAGCCATCTGGGGCGGGGGAGCACCGGGGAGCTGTTTTTT	CASSHLGRGSTGELFF
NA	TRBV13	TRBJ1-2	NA	TGTGCCAGCAGCTTCGCCGGGGGAATGGAAGGCTACACCTTC	CASSFAGGMEGYTF